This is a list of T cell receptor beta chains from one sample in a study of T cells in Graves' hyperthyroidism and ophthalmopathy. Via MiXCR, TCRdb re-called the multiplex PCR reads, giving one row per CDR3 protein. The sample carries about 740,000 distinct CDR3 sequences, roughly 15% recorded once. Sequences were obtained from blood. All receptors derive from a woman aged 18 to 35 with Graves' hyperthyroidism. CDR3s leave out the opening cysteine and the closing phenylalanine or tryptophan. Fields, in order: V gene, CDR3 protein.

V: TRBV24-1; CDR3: ATSDSPPVLNIQY
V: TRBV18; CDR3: ASSPDPSYGYT
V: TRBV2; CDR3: ASNPRPPTGTDTQY
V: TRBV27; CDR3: ASTSLSRTLPSYEQY
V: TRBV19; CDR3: ASSTGTGVKPQH
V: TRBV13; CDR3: ASSPVPGAGGYT
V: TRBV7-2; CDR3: ASSRDLVGNAIY
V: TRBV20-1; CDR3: SARDLGQGQETQY
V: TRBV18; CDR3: ASSPVPGLASRMDTQY
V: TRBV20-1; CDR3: SARASGSSTDTQY
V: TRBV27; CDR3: ASSLDSGANYGYT
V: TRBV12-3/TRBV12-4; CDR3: ASSETGWNTEAF
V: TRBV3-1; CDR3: ASSRDRGPVGEKLF